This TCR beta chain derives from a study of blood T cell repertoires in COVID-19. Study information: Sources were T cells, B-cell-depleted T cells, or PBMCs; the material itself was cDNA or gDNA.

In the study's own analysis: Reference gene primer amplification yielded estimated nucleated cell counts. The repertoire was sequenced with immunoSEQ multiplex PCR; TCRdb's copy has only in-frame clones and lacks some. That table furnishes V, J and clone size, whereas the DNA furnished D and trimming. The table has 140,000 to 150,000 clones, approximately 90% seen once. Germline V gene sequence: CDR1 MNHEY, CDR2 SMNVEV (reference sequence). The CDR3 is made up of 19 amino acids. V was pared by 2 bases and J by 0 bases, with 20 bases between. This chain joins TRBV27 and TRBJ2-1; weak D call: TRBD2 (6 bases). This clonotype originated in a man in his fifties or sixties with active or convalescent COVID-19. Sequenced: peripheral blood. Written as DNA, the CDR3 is TGTGCCAGCAGTTTAATGGGGCTAGCGACCTTTAGCTCCTACAATGAGCAGTTCTTC. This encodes CASSLMGLATFSSYNEQFF.